This T cell receptor (beta chain) is from a study of shared clonotypes between healthy human individuals. CDR1 is MNHEY, CDR2 SVGAGI, per germline. Trimming removed 0 bases from V and 3 bases from J, with 8 bases in between. The CDR3 is 14 residues long. Worth noting for this clone: Its antigen is unknown. In the same sample, other DNA sequences code for this CDR3.

Running of the assay took place at deep level. Sequencing used immunoSEQ multiplex PCR; TCRdb keeps in-frame clones, though not all of them. This table holds a few million clones, around 95% found once. Points from the study as a whole: Some clonotypes were shared by all four sorted-subset donors, while others were not shared. The non-shared ones had lower generation probabilities than the shared ones.

The receptor's source is a man between 18 and 35 years old in good health. Sequenced sample: naive CD4+ T cells sorted from blood. The subset here: CD45RA+ positively selected. The rearrangement joins TRBV6-5 to TRBJ1-2; D may be TRBD1 (5 bases). CDR3 region: CASSYSGTDYGYTF. Written as DNA, the CDR3 is TGTGCCAGCAGTTACTCAGGGACCGACTATGGCTACACCTTC.